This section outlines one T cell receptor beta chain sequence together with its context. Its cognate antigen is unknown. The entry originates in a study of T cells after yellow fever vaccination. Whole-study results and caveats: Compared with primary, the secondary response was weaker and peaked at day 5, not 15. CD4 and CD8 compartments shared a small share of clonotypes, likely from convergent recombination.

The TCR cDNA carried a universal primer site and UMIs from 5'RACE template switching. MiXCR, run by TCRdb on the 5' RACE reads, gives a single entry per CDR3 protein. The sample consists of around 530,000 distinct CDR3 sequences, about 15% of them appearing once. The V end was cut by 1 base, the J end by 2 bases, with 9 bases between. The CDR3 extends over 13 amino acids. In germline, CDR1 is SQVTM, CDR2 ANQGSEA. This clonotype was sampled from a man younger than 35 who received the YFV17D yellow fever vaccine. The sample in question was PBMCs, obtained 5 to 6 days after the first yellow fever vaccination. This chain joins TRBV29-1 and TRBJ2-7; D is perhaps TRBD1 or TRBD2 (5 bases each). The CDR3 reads CSVEGGTPYEQYF. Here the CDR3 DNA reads TGCAGCGTTGAAGGGGGGACCCCCTACGAGCAGTACTTC.